Presented here are 30 T cell receptor beta chains from one specimen sequenced in a study of follicular helper T cells after annual influenza vaccination. Sequencing was performed with immunoSEQ multiplex PCR; in TCRdb, only in-frame clones are kept and a portion is missing. The sample lists more than 7,500 clones, approximately 90% occurring once. Time point noted: 2015-2016 season, pre-vaccination. This material consisted of CXCR5+ CD38- circulating T follicular helper cells from blood, taken on the day of influenza vaccination. Described subset: circulating Tfh, non-naive CD4+CXCR5+PD-1+ (ICOS+CD38+ or ICOS-CD38-). The origin of the receptors is an adult who received the influenza vaccine.

V usage is TRBV10-2 and J usage is TRBJ1-3, with unresolved D. Trimming pared 7 bases from V and 1 base from J, leaving 8 bases between. Germline CDR1 WSHSY, CDR2 SAAADI. The CDR3 has 13 residues. CDR3 nucleotides: TGCGCCAGCACACTGACGTCTGGAAACACCATATATTTT. Its protein is CASTLTSGNTIYF.

The chain recombines TRBV2 with TRBJ2-7; TRBD1 might be the D (5 bases). V dropped 5 bases and J dropped 6 bases, with 14 bases sitting between them. The CDR3 is made up of 13 amino acids. The germline CDR1 and CDR2 sequences are SNHLY and FYNNEI. The CDR3 DNA is TGTGCCAGCAGTAGGGGTTTGAACGGCGAGCAGTACTTC. It encodes CASSRGLNGEQYF.

The chain links TRBV18 to TRBJ1-1, with D unresolved. The CDR3 runs 12 residues. Between the trimmed V and J ends, which lost 5 bases and 1 base, there was a span of 5 bases. Per the germline V gene, CDR1 is KGHSH and CDR2 is LQKENI. CDR3 sequence (DNA): TGTGCCAGCTCAGAGACGAACACTGAAGCTTTCTTT. This encodes CASSETNTEAFF.

The chain couples TRBV6-5 to TRBJ2-2; TRBD2 matches at 10 bases. The trim removed 5 bases at V and 5 bases at J, leaving 2 bases unmatched. The CDR3 covers 14 residues. Germline CDR1 and CDR2: MNHEY and SVGAGI. The CDR3, as DNA: TGTGCCAGCAGTAGGACTAGCGGAACCGGGGAGCTGTTTTTT. Protein: CASSRTSGTGELFF.

The chain joins TRBV5-5 to TRBJ1-2; D may be TRBD1 (6 bases). V gave up 4 bases and J gave up 1 base, with 17 bases separating them. The length of the CDR3 is 16 residues. Germline V lookup: CDR1 SGHKS, CDR2 YYEKEE (reference sequence). The CDR3 DNA reads as TGTGCCAGCAGCACAGCTACAGGGAATTATAACTATGGCTACACCTTC. Residues: CASSTATGNYNYGYTF. Looking up the rest from reference TRBV5-5 and TRBJ1-2 gives the full variable domain: DAGVTQSPTHLIKTRGQQVTLRCSPISGHKSVSWYQQVLGQGPQFIFQYYEKEERGRGNFPDRFSARQFPNYSSELNVNALLLGDSALYLCASSTATGNYNYGYTFGSGTRLTVV.

The chain carries TRBV6-6 and TRBJ1-1, with TRBD1 matching 7 bases. The CDR3 contains 16 residues. The trim removed 0 bases at V and 7 bases at J, leaving 11 bases unmatched. Germline V gene sequence: CDR1 MNHNY, CDR2 SVGAGI (reference sequence). DNA of the CDR3: TGTGCCAGCAGTTACTCTAACAGGGGCCCGGGCGGTGAAGCTTTCTTT. Encoded protein: CASSYSNRGPGGEAFF.

V is TRBV5-1 and J is TRBJ2-3; no clear D. Germline CDR1 and CDR2: SGHRS and YFSETQ. Trimming stripped 0 bases from V and 6 bases from J, with 8 bases between. This CDR3 contains 13 residues. The DNA of the CDR3 is TGCGCCAGCAGCTTGGCCGCGGCCGATACGCAGTATTTT. This sequence encodes CASSLAAADTQYF. Full variable domain (outside the CDR3, taken from reference TRBV5-1 and TRBJ2-3): KAGVTQTPRYLIKTRGQQVTLSCSPISGHRSVSWYQQTPGQGLQFLFEYFSETQRNKGNFPGRFSGRQFSNSRSEMNVSTLELGDSALYLCASSLAAADTQYFGPGTRLTVL.

In nucleotides, the CDR3 is TGTGCCAGCAGCTTAGGGGGACTTCTCAATGAGCAGTTCTTC. This encodes CASSLGGLLNEQFF. The chain couples TRBV7-8 to TRBJ2-1; D is possibly TRBD2 (6 bases). The germline gives CDR1 SGHVS, CDR2 FQNEAQ. The V and J ends lost 1 base and 6 bases respectively, with 10 bases between them. The CDR3 consists of 14 residues. Full variable domain (outside the CDR3, taken from reference TRBV7-8 and TRBJ2-1): GAGVSQSPRYKVAKRGQDVALRCDPISGHVSLFWYQQALGQGPEFLTYFQNEAQLDKSGLPSDRFFAERPEGSVSTLKIQRTQQEDSAVYLCASSLGGLLNEQFFGPGTRLTVL.

The gene calls are TRBV12-5 and TRBJ1-1; D remains unclear. CDR3 length equals 13 residues. CDR1 is LGHNT, CDR2 FRNRAP, per germline. Between the trimmed V and J ends, which lost 2 bases and 0 bases, there was a span of 4 bases. CDR3 amino acids: CASGLQVNTEAFF. The CDR3 nucleotides read TGTGCTAGTGGTTTGCAGGTGAACACTGAAGCTTTCTTT.

This clone was picked up a small number of times. This chain uses TRBV27 with TRBJ1-2, with TRBD1 identical over 7 bases. The CDR3 is 14 residues long. The germline V gene has CDR1 MNHEY and CDR2 SMNVEV (reference sequence). Trimming took 5 bases from V and 6 from J; bases not matched to a gene: 9. The CDR3 sequence: CASSQNTGANGYTF. The DNA of the CDR3 is TGTGCCAGCAGTCAGAACACAGGGGCGAATGGCTACACCTTC.

V and J are TRBV2 and TRBJ2-5; the match to TRBD1 covers 7 bases. J lost 7 bases, V lost 5 bases, and 7 bases had no gene match. Germline V CDR1 and CDR2: SNHLY, FYNNEI. The CDR3 is made up of 13 amino acids. The DNA for the CDR3 is TGTGCCAGCAGTAGGACAGGAAAAAGGACCCAGTACTTC. Translated: CASSRTGKRTQYF.

A few counts support this clone. The chain links TRBV9 to TRBJ2-2; D is perhaps TRBD1 or TRBD2 (6 bases each). Trimming took 2 bases from V and 1 from J, leaving 12 bases between them. The CDR3 extends over 16 amino acids. Germline assignment: CDR1 SGDLS and CDR2 YYNGEE. The CDR3 is CASSVGGGENTGELFF. The DNA for the CDR3 is TGTGCCAGCAGCGTGGGGGGCGGAGAGAACACCGGGGAGCTGTTTTTT.

V is TRBV2 and J is TRBJ2-1; TRBD1 aligns across 7 bases. The germline CDR1 and CDR2 sequences are SNHLY and FYNNEI. The length of the CDR3 is 12 residues. The V and J ends lost 5 bases and 12 bases, in that order; junction bases with no gene match: 7. CDR3 amino acids: CASSYQGEGQFF. As DNA, the CDR3 is TGTGCCAGCAGTTACCAGGGGGAAGGGCAGTTCTTC.

The chain couples TRBV5-5 to TRBJ2-4; maybe TRBD1 (5 bases). The CDR3 length is 15 residues. V was cut by 0 bases and J by 2 bases, with 9 bases left in between. CDR1 is SGHKS, CDR2 YYEKEE, per germline (reference sequence). CDR3: CASSLGTPPKNIQYF. For the CDR3, the DNA is TGTGCCAGCAGCTTGGGGACACCTCCCAAAAACATTCAGTACTTC.

The chain couples TRBV27 to TRBJ2-3, with TRBD2 matching 13 bases. The CDR3 totals 16 residues. The J segment lost 3 bases and the V segment lost 2 bases, leaving 2 bases of the junction unmatched. From germline, CDR1 is MNHEY and CDR2 SMNVEV (reference sequence). The CDR3 loop reads CASSLGLAGATDTQYF. CDR3 bases: TGTGCCAGCAGTTTAGGACTAGCGGGGGCAACAGATACGCAGTATTTT.

This clone appeared a few times. The gene calls are TRBV6-1 and TRBJ1-2; possible D gene TRBD1, 6 bases. From germline, CDR1 is MNHNS and CDR2 SASEGT. The length of the CDR3 is 13 residues. Trimming removed 10 bases at V and 4 bases at J, with 16 bases between. The CDR3 nucleotides read TGTGCCACTAGGGGGGCTGGTGGCTATGGCTACACCTTC. Protein sequence: CATRGAGGYGYTF.

The J gene is TRBJ1-1, the V gene TRBV6-5; D perhaps matches TRBD1 (6 bases). From germline, CDR1 is MNHEY and CDR2 SVGAGI. The CDR3 sequence is 16 residues long. The germline V and J ends were trimmed by 0 bases and 6 bases, with 17 bases remaining between them. The CDR3 DNA reads as TGTGCCAGCAGTTACTCGATAGTTGGGGGCGCGGCTGAAGCTTTCTTT. Protein: CASSYSIVGGAAEAFF.

The chain joins TRBV1 to TRBJ2-6; the tabulated D call, TRBD1, remains unverified against the DNA. TRBV1 is listed as a pseudogene. The CDR3 has 18 amino acids. The CDR3 reads CTSRFVSLCTSRANVLTF. DNA of the CDR3: TGCACCAGCAGGTTCGTCAGTTTGTGCACAAGTCGGGCCAACGTCCTGACTTTC.

This chain joins TRBV27 and TRBJ2-2, with no clear D. Per germline, CDR1 MNHEY and CDR2 SMNVEV (reference sequence). V was clipped by 3 bases and J by 1 base, with 9 bases between them. The CDR3 has 15 amino acids. CDR3 loop: CASSLFRQNTGELFF. The DNA of the CDR3 is TGTGCCAGCAGTTTGTTTCGGCAGAACACCGGGGAGCTGTTTTTT.

This clone occurred a few times. CDR3 loop: CASSTDLPRNTGELFF. CDR3 DNA sequence: TGTGCCAGCTCGACGGACCTCCCGAGGAACACCGGGGAGCTGTTTTTT. This chain links TRBV18 with TRBJ2-2; D gene uncertain. This CDR3 has 16 residues. In germline, CDR1 is KGHSH, CDR2 LQKENI. The V end was cut by 6 bases, the J end by 1 base, with 15 bases between.

The V call is TRBV6-6, the J call TRBJ1-6; D is possibly TRBD1 (5 bases). The CDR3 loop spans 15 amino acids. Germline CDR1 reads MNHNY; CDR2 reads SVGAGI (reference sequence). Trimming left V 11 bases short and J 5 bases short, with 19 bases between. This CDR3 is CAARESGGNNSPLHF. CDR3 bases: TGTGCCGCCAGGGAGTCGGGGGGTAATAATTCACCCCTCCACTTT.

The V and J genes are TRBV5-1 and TRBJ2-3; 10 nucleotides align to TRBD2. Germline-derived CDR1 and CDR2 are SGHRS and YFSETQ. Losses at the gene ends were 4 bases for V and 3 bases for J; bases not matched to a gene: 8. The CDR3 has 16 residues. The CDR3, as DNA: TGCGCCAGCAGCCAAGAGCGGGGGGGCCGAACAGATACGCAGTATTTT. This codes for CASSQERGGRTDTQYF. The full variable domain, rest sourced from reference TRBV5-1 and TRBJ2-3, is KAGVTQTPRYLIKTRGQQVTLSCSPISGHRSVSWYQQTPGQGLQFLFEYFSETQRNKGNFPGRFSGRQFSNSRSEMNVSTLELGDSALYLCASSQERGGRTDTQYFGPGTRLTVL.

The CDR3 region has the DNA TGTGCCAGCAGCGGCCCTTTAAGCACAGATACGCAGTATTTT. Protein product: CASSGPLSTDTQYF. This chain links TRBV2 with TRBJ2-3; no reliable D call. Trimming removed 6 bases at V and 0 bases at J, with 10 bases between. This CDR3 contains 14 residues. Germline CDR1 SNHLY, CDR2 FYNNEI.

The chain links TRBV6-6 to TRBJ1-2, with 9 bases that match TRBD1. The V gene's germline CDR1 is MNHNY and CDR2 SVGAGI (reference sequence). V lost 1 base, J lost 4 bases, and 1 base stayed unmatched. There are 14 residues in the CDR3. CDR3 residues: CASSYLGQGYGYTF. The CDR3 nucleotides read TGTGCCAGCAGTTACTTGGGACAGGGCTATGGCTACACCTTC.

This clone appeared a single time. This CDR3 reads CASSSSGMGNEQFF. The CDR3 bases are TGCGCCAGCAGTTCTAGCGGGATGGGCAATGAGCAGTTCTTC. V is TRBV10-1 and J is TRBJ2-1, with TRBD2 matching over 9 bases. The germline gives CDR1 WNHNN, CDR2 SYGVQD (reference sequence). Trimming took 5 bases from V and 6 from J; bases not matched to a gene: 5. The CDR3 contains 14 residues.

The genes are TRBV19 and TRBJ1-4, with 10 bases lining up with TRBD1. The V gene's germline CDR1 is LNHDA and CDR2 SQIVND (reference sequence). The J segment lost 7 bases and the V segment lost 3 bases, leaving 8 bases of the junction unmatched. The CDR3 length is 16 residues. CDR3 residues: CASSIRTGGGSEKLFF. In nucleotides, the CDR3 is TGTGCCAGTAGTATCCGGACAGGGGGAGGAAGTGAAAAACTGTTTTTT.

CDR3 nucleotide sequence: TGCGCCAGCAGCTTACGAGGGAACACTGAAGCTTTCTTT. The encoded protein is CASSLRGNTEAFF. The gene calls are TRBV5-1 and TRBJ1-1; D is unresolved. V gave up 2 bases and J gave up 1 base, with 6 bases separating them. The CDR3 loop spans 13 amino acids. The germline CDR1 and CDR2 sequences are SGHRS and YFSETQ.

The rearrangement joins TRBV2 to TRBJ2-3; 11 bases line up with TRBD2. The junction had 2 bases not matched to a gene; V was cut back by 8 bases and J by 4 bases. Germline CDR1 is SNHLY and CDR2 is FYNNEI. This CDR3 is built from 13 residues. CDR3 sequence reads: CASHSGGADTQYF. Here the CDR3 DNA reads TGTGCCAGCCATAGCGGGGGGGCAGATACGCAGTATTTT.

The count of this clone is one. This chain uses TRBV9 with TRBJ2-1; TRBD2 matches 10 bases. Germline loops: CDR1 SGDLS, CDR2 YYNGEE. V shed 3 bases, J shed 7 bases, and the junction held 10 bases outside the gene matches. The length of the CDR3 is 16 residues. The CDR3: CASSDVLAGLSNEQFF. CDR3 nucleotide sequence: TGTGCCAGCAGCGACGTACTAGCGGGGTTATCAAATGAGCAGTTCTTC.

The V and J genes are TRBV6-1 and TRBJ1-2; D unresolved. The CDR3 sequence is 13 residues long. Trimming shortened V by 2 bases and J by 8 bases, and 12 bases separated the two germline ends. Germline values: CDR1 MNHNS, CDR2 SASEGT. CDR3 in amino acids: CASSEHDEGGYTF. CDR3 DNA: TGTGCCAGCAGTGAACATGACGAAGGGGGCTACACCTTC.